Following are 13 T cell receptor beta chains from one sample sequenced in a study of blood T cell repertoires in COVID-19. Assay: immunoSEQ multiplex PCR; the TCRdb copy retains only in-frame clones and omits some. The table has a few hundred thousand clones, 80% to 90% seen once. The sequencing sample was made of PBMCs or T cells enriched from blood (not recorded which). These receptors came from an older woman who had recovered from COVID-19.

This chain connects TRBV25-1 to TRBJ2-5; 8 nucleotides align to TRBD1. The germline V gene has CDR1 MGHDK and CDR2 SYGVNS. Trimming took 7 bases from V and 1 from J; bases not matched to a gene: 5. This CDR3 region has 14 residues. CDR3 nucleotide sequence: TGTGCCAGCAAGAGACAGGGGACCCAAGAGACCCAGTACTTC. Protein product: CASKRQGTQETQYF.

For the CDR3, the DNA is TGTGCCAGCAGCTTTGGCCCGACAGGGATCTACGAGCAGTACGTC. It yields the protein CASSFGPTGIYEQYV. This chain connects TRBV5-4 to TRBJ2-7; 7 bases align to TRBD1. The V segment lost 2 bases and the J segment 3 bases; nucleotides outside the gene matches: 8. Germline V CDR1 and CDR2: SGHNT, YYREEE (reference sequence). This CDR3 has 15 residues.

This clone came up once. V gene TRBV6-5 combines with J gene TRBJ1-1; D gene uncertain. V dropped 4 bases and J dropped 11 bases, with 11 bases sitting between them. The germline V gene encodes CDR1 MNHEY and CDR2 SVGAGI. The CDR3 loop spans 11 amino acids. The CDR3 reads CASSFESGAFF. The CDR3 coding sequence is TGTGCCAGCAGTTTCGAAAGCGGGGCTTTCTTT.

In this sample, this clone turned up once. This sequence joins TRBV19 and TRBJ2-2; the D gene is possibly TRBD1 (6 bases). The CDR3 totals 15 residues. Trimming pared 5 bases from V and 5 bases from J, leaving 15 bases between. CDR1 and CDR2 (germline): LNHDA, SQIVND (reference sequence). DNA for the CDR3: TGTGCCAGTAGTGCACAGGGCTTAAGTACCGGGGAGCTGTTTTTT. Residues: CASSAQGLSTGELFF. The full variable domain, its missing parts supplied by reference TRBV19 and TRBJ2-2, is DGGITQSPKYLFRKEGQNVTLSCEQNLNHDAMYWYRQDPGQGLRLIYYSQIVNDFQKGDIAEGYSVSREKKESFPLTVTSAQKNPTAFYLCASSAQGLSTGELFFGEGSRLTVL.

The J gene is TRBJ2-1, the V gene TRBV11-2; tentatively, D is TRBD1 (6 bases). This CDR3 comprises 15 residues. Per germline, CDR1 SGHAT and CDR2 FQNNGV. The V end was cut by 4 bases, the J end by 3 bases, with 13 bases between. CDR3 loop: CASSWIRGRYNEQFF. For the CDR3, the DNA is TGTGCCAGCAGCTGGATCAGGGGCCGCTACAATGAGCAGTTCTTC.

The count of this clone is one. CDR3: CASSQETGDEQYF. In nucleotides, the CDR3 is TGTGCCAGCAGCCAGGAGACAGGGGACGAGCAGTACTTC. The chain joins TRBV3-1 (or the pseudogene TRBV3-2) to TRBJ2-7; 8 bases map to TRBD1. The CDR3 totals 13 residues. Germline trimming cut 3 bases from V and 5 bases from J; bases unmatched to any gene: 3. CDR1 is LGHDT, CDR2 YNNKEL, per germline (reference sequence).

The chain employs TRBV24-1 and TRBJ2-2, with 12 bases identical to TRBD1. Per germline, CDR1 KGHDR and CDR2 SFDVKD. The CDR3 contains 17 residues. The junction had 9 bases not matched to a gene; V was cut back by 2 bases and J by 9 bases. The CDR3 DNA sequence: TGTGCCACCAGTGATTCATCCGGGACAGGGGGCTTATGGGAGCTGTTTTTT. Its translation is CATSDSSGTGGLWELFF.

V gene TRBV27 combines with J gene TRBJ1-6; 7 bases are shared with TRBD1. This CDR3 comprises 15 residues. The germline gives CDR1 MNHEY, CDR2 SMNVEV (reference sequence). V was clipped by 3 bases and J by 12 bases; unmatched bases: 11. CDR3 in amino acids: CASSLHLDRVQPLHF. The CDR3 DNA sequence: TGTGCCAGCAGTTTGCACCTCGACAGGGTACAACCCCTCCACTTT.

This clone has only one observation. The chain employs TRBV19 and TRBJ1-2, with TRBD1 matching 9 bases. V trimming: 6 bases; J trimming: 4 bases; junction bases outside the gene matches: 3. This CDR3 contains 13 residues. CDR1 is LNHDA, CDR2 SQIVND, per germline (reference sequence). CDR3 amino acids: CASSRTGVYGYTF. CDR3 DNA: TGTGCCAGTAGCCGGACAGGGGTCTATGGCTACACCTTC.

V usage is TRBV27 and J usage is TRBJ2-3; the match to TRBD2 covers 16 bases. Germline V CDR1 and CDR2: MNHEY, SMNVEV (reference sequence). Trimming took 4 bases from V and 2 from J; bases not matched to a gene: 15. CDR3 length: 21 residues. Written as DNA, the CDR3 is TGTGCCAGCAGTTCCCCACCGACCCCGGGACTAGCGGGGGGGTTCACAGATACGCAGTATTTT. Translating gives CASSSPPTPGLAGGFTDTQYF.

As regards this clone: The same CDR3 is also encoded by other DNA sequences in this sample. The V gene is TRBV6-5, the J gene TRBJ1-3; 8 bases align to TRBD1. Germline V gene sequence: CDR1 MNHEY, CDR2 SVGAGI. The CDR3 contains 16 residues. V shed 2 bases and J 0 bases; nucleotides not matched to a gene: 3. Written as DNA, the CDR3 is TGTGCCAGCAGTTACGCCGGACAGGGCTCTGGAAACACCATATATTTT. Translating it yields CASSYAGQGSGNTIYF.

The V gene is TRBV10-2, the J gene TRBJ1-1; maybe TRBD1 (5 bases). The CDR3 length is 16 residues. The germline gives CDR1 WSHSY, CDR2 SAAADI. Between the trimmed V and J ends, which lost 3 bases and 2 bases, there was a span of 16 bases. CDR3 loop: CASSDGGRGPNTEAFF. In DNA, the CDR3 is TGCGCCAGCAGTGATGGGGGGAGGGGACCAAACACTGAAGCTTTCTTT.

V and J are TRBV30 and TRBJ1-1; maybe TRBD1 (5 bases). Germline-derived CDR1 and CDR2 are GTSNPN and SVGIG (reference sequence). CDR3 length: 15 amino acids. V gave up 4 bases and J gave up 1 base, with 16 bases separating them. The CDR3: CAWTRDSTQNTEAFF. In DNA, the CDR3 is TGTGCCTGGACCCGAGACAGTACTCAGAACACTGAAGCTTTCTTT. The entire variable domain, with the rest obtained from reference TRBV30 and TRBJ1-1, is as follows: SQTIHQWPATLVQPVGSPLSLECTVEGTSNPNLYWYRQAAGRGLQLLFYSVGIGQISSEVPQNLSASRPQDRQFILSSKKLLLSDSGFYLCAWTRDSTQNTEAFFGQGTRLTVV.